The entry below gives a single T cell receptor beta chain sequence along with its context. Trimming cost V 5 bases and J 4 bases; bases outside gene matches: 6. This CDR3 spans 15 amino acids. Germline V gene lookup returns CDR1 SEHNR and CDR2 FQNEAQ (reference sequence). Authors' processing steps: Estimates of nucleated cell counts were drawn from the amplification of reference gene primers. Clones were sequenced by immunoSEQ multiplex PCR, and TCRdb holds only the in-frame ones, with some missing. The V and J calls and the clone size are those of that table, but D and trimming were determined from the DNA. The sample contains tens of thousands of clones, roughly 80% of which appear only once. The entry originates in a study of blood T cell repertoires in COVID-19. Study summary: Sample material is recorded as cDNA or gDNA derived from T cells, B-cell-depleted T cells, or PBMCs.

Sequencing input: peripheral blood. This rearrangement joins TRBV7-9 to TRBJ1-2; 11 nucleotides line up with TRBD1. This clonotype originated in a human donor in a cohort sampled during active or convalescent COVID-19. The CDR3 nucleotides read TGTGCCAGCAGCATGGGACAGGGGGACAGCTATGGCTACACCTTC. It codes for CASSMGQGDSYGYTF.